One and the same sample provided the 23 T cell receptor beta chains below, sequenced in a study of blood T cell repertoires in COVID-19. Profiling relied on immunoSEQ multiplex PCR, and the TCRdb table lists in-frame clones only, not all of them. The sample includes 90,000 to 120,000 clones, roughly 80% of them seen just once. Sequenced: peripheral blood. All receptors come from a man aged 55 to 69 with acute or convalescent COVID-19.

The CDR3, as DNA: TGTGCCAGCAGCTTACTAGCGGGCCAGGGGGACTATGGCTACACCTTC. It yields the protein CASSLLAGQGDYGYTF. The chain links TRBV7-2 to TRBJ1-2, with 7 bases that match TRBD1. Germline assignment: CDR1 SGHTA and CDR2 FQGNSA. V was clipped by 2 bases and J by 3 bases; unmatched bases: 9. This CDR3 is built from 16 residues.

The gene calls are TRBV5-6 and TRBJ1-1, with a possible D match to TRBD1 (5 bases). The CDR3 is 14 residues long. V was cut by 5 bases and J by 1 base, with 12 bases left in between. Looked up from germline, CDR1 is SGHDT and CDR2 is YYEEEE. Here the CDR3 reads CASRTTGGNTEAFF. The CDR3 region has the DNA TGTGCCAGCAGAACCACCGGGGGGAACACTGAAGCTTTCTTT.

This chain joins TRBV6-2 or TRBV6-3 and TRBJ2-7, with TRBD2 identical over 12 bases. This CDR3 is built from 15 residues. V was pared by 5 bases and J by 5 bases, with 7 bases of the junction left unmatched. Germline assignment: CDR1 MNHEY and CDR2 SVGEGT. Here the CDR3 DNA reads TGTGCCAGCAGTACCACTAGCGGGAGGTCCAACGAGCAGTACTTC. Its protein is CASSTTSGRSNEQYF.

J is TRBJ1-5 and V is TRBV5-8; 7 nucleotides line up with TRBD1. CDR1 is SGHTS, CDR2 YDEGEE, per germline. The CDR3 contains 15 residues. The V and J ends lost 7 bases and 3 bases, in that order; junction bases with no gene match: 10. The CDR3: CASGRTGADNQPQHF. For the CDR3, the DNA is TGTGCCAGCGGGAGAACAGGGGCTGACAATCAGCCCCAGCATTTT.

This chain links TRBV6-2 or TRBV6-3 with TRBJ2-5; no clear D gene. CDR3 length: 13 residues. V was pared by 3 bases and J by 5 bases, with 10 bases between. Germline V gene lookup returns CDR1 MNHEY and CDR2 SVGEGT. The CDR3 DNA is TGTGCCAGCAGTTATCAGGAACTCGAGACCCAGTACTTC. Residues: CASSYQELETQYF.

This clone has a single count. The chain carries TRBV7-2 and TRBJ2-2; maybe TRBD1 (6 bases). V was clipped by 0 bases and J by 3 bases, with 8 bases between them. Germline lookup yields CDR1 SGHTA and CDR2 FQGNSA. The CDR3 is 15 residues long. The CDR3: CASSLAGADTGELFF. CDR3 DNA sequence: TGTGCCAGCAGCTTAGCGGGGGCCGACACCGGGGAGCTGTTTTTT.

The V call is TRBV28, the J call TRBJ1-1; TRBD1 agrees at 11 bases. The CDR3 is made up of 14 amino acids. V shed 3 bases, J shed 9 bases, and the junction held 6 bases outside the gene matches. Germline assignment: CDR1 MDHEN and CDR2 SYDVKM. CDR3 residues: CASSFPGQGVKAFF. DNA of the CDR3: TGTGCCAGCAGTTTTCCGGGACAGGGGGTGAAAGCTTTCTTT.

J is TRBJ2-2 and V is TRBV9; weak D call: TRBD1 (5 bases). The CDR3 covers 15 residues. V lost 4 bases and J lost 6, with 16 bases in between. Germline-derived CDR1 and CDR2 are SGDLS and YYNGEE. Written as DNA, the CDR3 is TGTGCCAGCAGCTCAGCCGTTGGGGCCGCCGGGGAGCTGTTTTTT. Protein product: CASSSAVGAAGELFF. The whole variable domain, filled in from reference TRBV9 and TRBJ2-2, reads DSGVTQTPKHLITATGQRVTLRCSPRSGDLSVYWYQQSLDQGLQFLIQYYNGEERAKGNILERFSAQQFPDLHSELNLSSLELGDSALYFCASSSAVGAAGELFFGEGSRLTVL.

The gene calls are TRBV6-6 and TRBJ2-3; 8 positions agree with TRBD1. There are 13 residues in the CDR3. J lost 1 base, V lost 6 bases, and 0 bases had no gene match. The germline CDR1 and CDR2 sequences are MNHNY and SVGAGI (reference sequence). The DNA for the CDR3 is TGTGCCAGCAGGACAGGGGGCACAGATACGCAGTATTTT. Its translation is CASRTGGTDTQYF.

The chain has TRBV3-1 (or the pseudogene TRBV3-2) and TRBJ1-2, with D perhaps TRBD1 (5 bases). The CDR3 has 14 amino acids. V lost 2 bases to trimming and J lost 6 bases, with 13 bases between them. Germline V gene data show CDR1 as LGHDT and CDR2 as YNNKEL (reference sequence). The CDR3 coding sequence is TGTGCCAGCAGCCAAACTCAGGGTCAGAATGGCTACACCTTC. Encoded protein: CASSQTQGQNGYTF.

The V call is TRBV10-3, the J call TRBJ1-5; the match to TRBD1 covers 8 bases. The CDR3 has 14 residues. V lost 8 bases to trimming and J lost 4 bases; unmatched junction nucleotides: 7. Per the germline V gene, CDR1 is ENHRY and CDR2 is SYGVKD. Here the CDR3 reads CAIGGGQENQPQHF. CDR3 nucleotides: TGTGCCATCGGGGGGGGACAGGAAAATCAGCCCCAGCATTTT.

The rearrangement links TRBV19 to TRBJ1-1; D call uncertain. The CDR3 loop spans 14 amino acids. The V gene's germline CDR1 is LNHDA and CDR2 SQIVND (reference sequence). Trimming took off 4 bases at V and 3 bases at J, with 12 bases between the two ends. The CDR3 DNA follows: TGTGCCAGTAGTAGAGGGAGGGAGGACACTGAAGCTTTCTTT. Translation: CASSRGREDTEAFF.

The rearrangement joins TRBV4-1 to TRBJ2-2; 7 positions agree with TRBD1. Germline CDR1 MGHRA, CDR2 YSYEKL. The trim removed 1 base at V and 7 bases at J, leaving 6 bases unmatched. This CDR3 contains 15 residues. The CDR3 loop is CASSQGGGAVGELFF. The CDR3 DNA reads TGCGCCAGCAGCCAAGGAGGGGGCGCGGTCGGGGAGCTGTTTTTT.

The V gene is TRBV30, the J gene TRBJ2-1; 7 bases map to TRBD2. V lost 3 bases, J lost 13 bases, and 12 bases stayed unmatched. The CDR3 spans 13 residues. Germline V CDR1 and CDR2: GTSNPN, SVGIG (reference sequence). The CDR3 here is CAWRWGGSSRQFF. The CDR3 bases are TGTGCCTGGAGATGGGGCGGGAGCTCCCGCCAGTTCTTC.

The rearrangement joins TRBV9 to TRBJ2-1; 7 nucleotides match TRBD2. The CDR3 runs 15 residues. Trimming cost V 4 bases and J 6 bases; bases outside gene matches: 10. Germline CDR1 is SGDLS and CDR2 is YYNGEE. CDR3 loop: CASSFSGAAANEQFF. The CDR3 nucleotides read TGTGCCAGCAGCTTCAGCGGGGCCGCAGCCAATGAGCAGTTCTTC.

The chain is built from TRBV5-1 and TRBJ1-2, with D possibly being TRBD1 (5 bases). CDR3 length equals 17 residues. Germline values: CDR1 SGHRS, CDR2 YFSETQ. V lost 4 bases, J lost 5 bases, and 24 bases lay in between. The CDR3 DNA reads TGCGCCAGCAGCCCGATCGTGGACACCACGAGCCAGTATGGCTACACCTTC. The encoded protein is CASSPIVDTTSQYGYTF.

The chain couples TRBV5-1 to TRBJ1-6, with 7 bases that match TRBD1. This CDR3 has 15 amino acids. Germline CDR1 SGHRS, CDR2 YFSETQ. Losses at the gene ends were 1 base for V and 5 bases for J; bases not matched to a gene: 3. The CDR3 nucleotides are TGCGCCAGCAGCTTGACAGGGGTCAATAATTCACCCCTCCACTTT. Its protein is CASSLTGVNNSPLHF.

The chain combines TRBV7-2 with TRBJ2-6, with TRBD2 as a possible D gene (6 bases). This CDR3 region has 15 residues. CDR1 and CDR2 from the germline V gene are SGHTA and FQGNSA. V was pared by 5 bases and J by 3 bases, with 11 bases between. CDR3 coding DNA: TGTGCCAGCAGCGTGCGCGGGGTTGGGGCCAACGTCCTGACTTTC. Amino acids: CASSVRGVGANVLTF.

This clone was detected only once. The genes are TRBV11-3 and TRBJ2-7; the match to TRBD2 covers 10 bases. The CDR3 runs 15 residues. The junction had 11 bases not matched to a gene; V was cut back by 5 bases and J by 7 bases. The germline V gene has CDR1 SGHNT and CDR2 YENEEA. The CDR3 DNA follows: TGTGCCAGCAGCCCTAGGACTAGCGGTCGTGAGGAGCAGTACTTC. This translates into CASSPRTSGREEQYF.

V usage is TRBV4-3 and J usage is TRBJ2-3; TRBD2 agrees at 12 bases. CDR3 size: 17 residues. V shed 2 bases and J 0 bases; nucleotides not matched to a gene: 3. Germline assignment: CDR1 LGHNA and CDR2 YSLEER. The CDR3 nucleotides are TGCGCCAGCAGCCAACTGACTAGCGGGGGAAGCACAGATACGCAGTATTTT. Its protein product is CASSQLTSGGSTDTQYF.

The chain combines TRBV11-3 with TRBJ2-1; unclear D gene. The CDR3 sequence is 13 residues long. Germline-derived CDR1 and CDR2 are SGHNT and YENEEA. With 6 bases removed from V and 1 base from J, the gap between germline ends came to 7 bases. The CDR3 is CASSQDSYNEQFF. DNA for the CDR3: TGTGCCAGCAGTCAGGATTCCTACAATGAGCAGTTCTTC.

In DNA, the CDR3 is TGTGCCAGCAGTCTCCAGCGAAACTACGAGCAGTACTTC. Its translation is CASSLQRNYEQYF. J is TRBJ2-7 and V is TRBV12-3 or TRBV12-4; D not resolved. The CDR3 is made up of 13 amino acids. Trimming shortened V by 5 bases and J by 3 bases, and 11 bases separated the two germline ends.

The genes are TRBV18 and TRBJ1-1; 8 bases line up with TRBD1. This CDR3 contains 17 residues. The J segment lost 6 bases and the V segment lost 6 bases, leaving 18 bases of the junction unmatched. Germline V lookup: CDR1 KGHSH, CDR2 LQKENI. DNA of the CDR3: TGTGCCAGCTCTCCGGCCTGGGCAGGGGGCTTTGGTGCTGAAGCTTTCTTT. It specifies CASSPAWAGGFGAEAFF.